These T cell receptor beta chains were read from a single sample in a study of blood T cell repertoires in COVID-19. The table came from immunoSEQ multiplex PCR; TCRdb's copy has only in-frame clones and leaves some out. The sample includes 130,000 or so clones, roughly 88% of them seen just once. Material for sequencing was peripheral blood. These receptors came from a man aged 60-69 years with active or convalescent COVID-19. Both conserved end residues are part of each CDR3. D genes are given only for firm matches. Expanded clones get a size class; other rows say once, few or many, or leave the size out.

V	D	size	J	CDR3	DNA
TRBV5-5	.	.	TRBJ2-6	CASSPLNSGANVLTF	TGTGCCAGCAGCCCTCTAAACTCTGGGGCCAACGTCCTGACTTTC
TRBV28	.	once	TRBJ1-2	CASSRTGPGGYTF	TGTGCCAGCAGTCGTACAGGGCCGGGTGGCTACACCTTC
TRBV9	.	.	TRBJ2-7	CASSEGGRASYEQYF	TGTGCCAGCAGCGAGGGGGGGCGGGCCTCCTACGAGCAGTACTTC
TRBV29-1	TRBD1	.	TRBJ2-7	CSVCWTGGYEQYF	TGCAGCGTTTGTTGGACAGGAGGCTACGAGCAGTACTTC
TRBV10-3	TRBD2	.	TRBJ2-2	CAIRREGPQGELFF	TGTGCCATCAGGCGGGAGGGCCCTCAAGGGGAGCTGTTTTTT
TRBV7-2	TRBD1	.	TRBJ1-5	CASSSPLTGNQPQHF	TGTGCCAGCAGCTCCCCCCTGACAGGGAATCAGCCCCAGCATTTT
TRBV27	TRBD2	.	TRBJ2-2	CASSVTSGRVTGELFF	TGTGCCAGCAGTGTGACTAGCGGGAGAGTCACCGGGGAGCTGTTTTTT
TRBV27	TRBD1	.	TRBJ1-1	CASRLQGRNTEAFF	TGTGCCAGCAGGCTACAGGGGAGGAACACTGAAGCTTTCTTT
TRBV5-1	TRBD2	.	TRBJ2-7	CASSLGNSGDYEQYF	TGCGCCAGCAGCTTAGGGAATAGCGGGGACTACGAGCAGTACTTC
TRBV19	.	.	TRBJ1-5	CASTGYRNQPQHF	TGTGCCAGTACAGGGTATCGCAATCAGCCCCAGCATTTT
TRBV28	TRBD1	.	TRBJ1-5	CASSADRGGGQPQHF	TGTGCCAGCAGTGCCGACAGGGGAGGAGGGCAGCCCCAGCATTTT
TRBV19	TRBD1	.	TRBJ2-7	CASSRGTGNNEQYF	TGTGCCAGTAGCCGCGGGACAGGGAACAACGAGCAGTACTTC
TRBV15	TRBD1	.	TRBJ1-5	CATSAERTGGRNSNQPQHF	TGTGCCACCAGCGCGGAACGGACAGGGGGACGGAATAGCAATCAGCCCCAGCATTTT
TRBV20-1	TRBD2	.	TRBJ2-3	CSASGAGARTDTQYF	TGCAGTGCTAGTGGAGCGGGAGCGAGGACAGATACGCAGTATTTT
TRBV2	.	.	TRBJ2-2	CASRQQGAGELFF	TGTGCCAGCAGGCAACAGGGAGCCGGGGAGCTGTTTTTT